This passage covers 25 T cell receptor beta chains from one sample sequenced in a study of T cells after posttransplantation cyclophosphamide. Busulfan-fludarabine conditioning, marrow transplant, and cyclophosphamide on days +3 and +4 were administered. Here immunoSEQ multiplex PCR was the method, and the copy in TCRdb shows in-frame clones only, minus some. The data contain around 18,000 clones, 75% to 80% of them singletons. The source was CD8+ T cells sorted from PBMCs, collected around 2,000 days after a stem cell transplant with posttransplant cyclophosphamide. Receptor source: a female patient aged 35-55 years who received an allogeneic stem cell transplant from a related donor, was CMV-positive, and had no GVHD. The T cells may come from the graft donor.

The rearrangement uses TRBV6-1 and TRBJ2-5; TRBD2 is a possible D gene (5 bases). The germline CDR1 and CDR2 sequences are MNHNS and SASEGT. V lost 5 bases, J lost 1 base, and 11 bases lay in between. CDR3 size: 14 residues. CDR3 amino acids: CASSNYRGQETQYF. Here the CDR3 DNA reads TGTGCCAGCAGTAACTACCGGGGCCAAGAGACCCAGTACTTC.

The rearrangement joins TRBV13 to TRBJ2-3; a weak D match, TRBD2 (7 bases). Germline CDR1 and CDR2: PRHDT and FYEKMQ (reference sequence). The CDR3 is 18 residues long. Deletions cut 0 bases from V and 1 base from J, with 17 bases between. This CDR3 reads CASSLGRTWGGGTDTQYF. For the CDR3, the DNA is TGTGCCAGCAGCTTAGGCCGCACCTGGGGGGGCGGCACAGATACGCAGTATTTT.

The chain couples TRBV5-1 to TRBJ1-1; the match to TRBD1 covers 8 bases. The CDR3 totals 12 residues. V was pared by 2 bases and J by 11 bases, with 5 bases of the junction left unmatched. Germline-derived CDR1 and CDR2 are SGHRS and YFSETQ. As DNA, the CDR3 is TGCGCCAGCAGCTTAGGGCAGGGGGCGGCTTTCTTT. It is translated as CASSLGQGAAFF.

This clone was found once. This chain joins TRBV14 and TRBJ1-2, with 9 bases identical to TRBD1. Germline CDR1 SGHDN, CDR2 FVKESK. The CDR3 extends over 17 amino acids. The V segment lost 4 bases and the J segment 0 bases; nucleotides outside the gene matches: 9. CDR3 sequence: CASSRVQGAEANYGYTF. CDR3 DNA sequence: TGTGCCAGCAGCCGAGTACAGGGGGCCGAAGCTAACTATGGCTACACCTTC.

The chain is built from TRBV29-1 and TRBJ2-7; 7 positions match TRBD1. Germline V lookup: CDR1 SQVTM, CDR2 ANQGSEA. CDR3 length: 16 residues. V trimming: 6 bases; J trimming: 2 bases; junction bases outside the gene matches: 16. The CDR3 region has the DNA TGCAGCGTCTCCCCTCATAGACAGGGACACCCCTACGAGCAGTACTTC. Encoded protein: CSVSPHRQGHPYEQYF.

The rearrangement links TRBV7-9 to TRBJ2-7; TRBD2 might be the D (5 bases). The CDR3 loop spans 14 amino acids. Trimming stripped 3 bases from V and 2 bases from J, with 11 bases between. CDR1 and CDR2 from the germline V gene are SEHNR and FQNEAQ (reference sequence). DNA of the CDR3: TGTGCCAGCAGCTTGAGCACGCGGGCCTACGAGCAGTACTTC. This sequence encodes CASSLSTRAYEQYF.

The CDR3, as DNA: TGTGCCAGCAGTGACTCGACGGACAGAAACTATGGCTACACCTTC. Its translation is CASSDSTDRNYGYTF. V and J are TRBV6-4 and TRBJ1-2; D might be TRBD1 (6 bases). CDR1 is MRHNA and CDR2 is SNTAGT in the germline V gene. V gave up 0 bases and J gave up 2 bases, with 10 bases separating them. The CDR3 has 15 amino acids.

Comment on this clone: At one boundary the junction diverges from the germline segment, which might be a read error. V is TRBV4-1 and J is TRBJ2-1; 9 bases align to TRBD2. Germline values: CDR1 MGHRA, CDR2 YSYEKL. This CDR3 is built from 14 residues. The DNA of the CDR3 is TGCGCCAGCAGCCAAGATGGGTCGACTAGCGGAGGACTCTTC. As protein: CASSQDGSTSGGLF.

The chain is built from TRBV7-9 and TRBJ2-7; maybe TRBD2 (5 bases). CDR1 is SEHNR, CDR2 FQNEAQ, per germline (reference sequence). V was trimmed by 4 bases and J by 3 bases, leaving 25 bases between them. This CDR3 is 18 amino acids long. The CDR3 is CASSSEGIEGKTYYEQYF. DNA of the CDR3: TGTGCCAGCAGCTCAGAGGGTATCGAGGGCAAGACGTACTACGAGCAGTACTTC. Together with reference TRBV7-9 and TRBJ2-7, the CDR3 gives the full variable domain: DTGVSQNPRHKITKRGQNVTFRCDPISEHNRLYWYRQTLGQGPEFLTYFQNEAQLEKSRLLSDRFSAERPKGSFSTLEIQRTEQGDSAMYLCASSSEGIEGKTYYEQYFGPGTRLTVT.

The chain is built from TRBV5-5 and TRBJ2-7; D remains unclear. Looked up from germline, CDR1 is SGHKS and CDR2 is YYEKEE (reference sequence). The CDR3 consists of 15 residues. With 0 bases removed from V and 0 bases from J, the gap between germline ends came to 10 bases. The CDR3 region is CASSLGAPSSYEQYF. DNA of the CDR3: TGTGCCAGCAGCTTGGGAGCCCCGAGCTCCTACGAGCAGTACTTC. The full variable domain, with the rest looked up from reference TRBV5-5 and TRBJ2-7, is DAGVTQSPTHLIKTRGQQVTLRCSPISGHKSVSWYQQVLGQGPQFIFQYYEKEERGRGNFPDRFSARQFPNYSSELNVNALLLGDSALYLCASSLGAPSSYEQYFGPGTRLTVT.

The chain is built from TRBV19 and TRBJ2-3; D might be TRBD2 (6 bases). This CDR3 is 13 amino acids long. Germline-derived CDR1 and CDR2 are LNHDA and SQIVND (reference sequence). Trimming took 6 bases from V and 2 from J, leaving 9 bases between them. CDR3 residues: CASSRGITDTQYF. The CDR3 DNA follows: TGTGCCAGTAGCCGGGGGATCACAGATACGCAGTATTTT.

A few counts support this clone. This rearrangement joins TRBV12-5 to TRBJ1-2; 9 bases agree with TRBD1. The trim removed 4 bases at V and 8 bases at J, leaving 11 bases unmatched. Per the germline V gene, CDR1 is LGHNT and CDR2 is FRNRAP. The CDR3 runs to 15 residues. DNA of the CDR3: TGTGCTAGTGGTTCCTGGACAGGGACAGGGTTAGGCTACACCTTC. Its protein is CASGSWTGTGLGYTF.

The rearrangement links TRBV27 to TRBJ2-6; perhaps TRBD2 as D (5 bases). CDR1 and CDR2 from the germline V gene are MNHEY and SMNVEV (reference sequence). The CDR3 sequence is 16 residues long. V was pared by 5 bases and J by 4 bases, with 15 bases between. The CDR3 DNA sequence: TGTGCCAGCAGTGGCCGGACTGTGCCAGGGGCCAACGTCCTGACTTTC. Translation gives CASSGRTVPGANVLTF.

The chain links TRBV27 to TRBJ1-4, with D tentatively TRBD1 (6 bases). The V end lost 7 bases, the J end lost 5 bases, and 14 bases lay between the germline ends. This CDR3 region has 14 residues. Germline V CDR1 and CDR2: MNHEY, SMNVEV (reference sequence). CDR3 amino acids: CASKSGRGNEKLFF. CDR3 DNA sequence: TGTGCCAGCAAATCCGGCAGGGGAAATGAAAAACTGTTTTTT.

This chain joins TRBV7-2 and TRBJ1-1; 8 positions match TRBD1. The CDR3 length is 15 residues. V shed 3 bases and J 5 bases; nucleotides not matched to a gene: 8. In germline, CDR1 is SGHTA, CDR2 FQGNSA. The DNA of the CDR3 is TGTGCCAGCAGCTTGTGGACAGGGTCGTTGACTGAAGCTTTCTTT. Residues: CASSLWTGSLTEAFF.

The J gene is TRBJ1-1, the V gene TRBV19, with D unclear. CDR1 is LNHDA and CDR2 is SQIVND in the germline V gene (reference sequence). V lost 0 bases and J lost 8, with 10 bases in between. This CDR3 is built from 13 residues. CDR3 sequence reads: CASSIDREIEAFF. The CDR3 nucleotides read TGTGCCAGTAGTATAGATCGGGAAATCGAAGCTTTCTTT.

This clone was observed once. The gene calls are TRBV5-1 and TRBJ2-3, with D perhaps TRBD2 (6 bases). Germline V gene lookup returns CDR1 SGHRS and CDR2 YFSETQ. This CDR3 is built from 15 residues. With 0 bases removed from V and 1 base from J, the gap between germline ends came to 9 bases. The DNA for the CDR3 is TGCGCCAGCAGCTTGGATTTAGCGGGCACAGATACGCAGTATTTT. This gives the protein CASSLDLAGTDTQYF.

This chain connects TRBV19 to TRBJ2-2, with D possibly being TRBD2 (6 bases). There are 14 residues in the CDR3. Trimming stripped 5 bases from V and 5 bases from J, with 12 bases between. Germline-derived CDR1 and CDR2 are LNHDA and SQIVND (reference sequence). The CDR3 nucleotides read TGTGCCAGTAGTTGGGGGGAAGGAACCGGGGAGCTGTTTTTT. Its protein is CASSWGEGTGELFF. The whole variable domain, filled in from reference TRBV19 and TRBJ2-2, reads DGGITQSPKYLFRKEGQNVTLSCEQNLNHDAMYWYRQDPGQGLRLIYYSQIVNDFQKGDIAEGYSVSREKKESFPLTVTSAQKNPTAFYLCASSWGEGTGELFFGEGSRLTVL.

This clone is a singleton in its sample. The gene calls are TRBV5-1 and TRBJ2-1; D is unclear. The V gene lost 4 bases and the J gene lost 0 bases, with 5 bases spanning the gap. Germline V gene data show CDR1 as SGHRS and CDR2 as YFSETQ. The length of the CDR3 is 13 residues. The CDR3 loop reads CASSVHSYNEQFF. Written as DNA, the CDR3 is TGCGCCAGCAGCGTCCACTCCTACAATGAGCAGTTCTTC.

V and J are TRBV19 and TRBJ2-7, with a weak D call TRBD2 (5 bases). V was cut by 3 bases and J by 1 base, with 13 bases left in between. Germline V lookup: CDR1 LNHDA, CDR2 SQIVND (reference sequence). The CDR3 loop spans 15 amino acids. This chain's CDR3 is CASSMSRTSSYEQYF. In DNA form, the CDR3 reads TGTGCCAGTAGTATGTCCCGTACTAGTTCCTACGAGCAGTACTTC. Full variable domain (remainder filled in from reference TRBV19 and TRBJ2-7): DGGITQSPKYLFRKEGQNVTLSCEQNLNHDAMYWYRQDPGQGLRLIYYSQIVNDFQKGDIAEGYSVSREKKESFPLTVTSAQKNPTAFYLCASSMSRTSSYEQYFGPGTRLTVT.

The V gene is TRBV5-1, the J gene TRBJ1-1, with 7 bases that match TRBD1. The V gene's germline CDR1 is SGHRS and CDR2 YFSETQ. V lost 4 bases, J lost 6 bases, and 6 bases stayed unmatched. The CDR3 extends over 13 amino acids. Here the CDR3 DNA reads TGCGCCAGCAGCGAGGAGGGGGCCGCTGAAGCTTTCTTT. Encoded protein: CASSEEGAAEAFF.

The rearrangement links TRBV7-3 to TRBJ1-1, with 7 positions matching TRBD1. CDR1 SGHTA and CDR2 FQGTGA come from the germline V gene. The CDR3 is made up of 14 amino acids. V shed 4 bases and J 2 bases; nucleotides not matched to a gene: 4. Here the CDR3 reads CASSYRQGNTEAFF. The DNA for the CDR3 is TGTGCCAGCAGCTACCGACAGGGAAACACTGAAGCTTTCTTT.

The V call is TRBV4-3, the J call TRBJ1-1; possible D gene TRBD1, 6 bases. The CDR3 runs 16 residues. Germline V gene data show CDR1 as LGHNA and CDR2 as YSLEER. V was pared by 0 bases and J by 0 bases, with 11 bases between. CDR3 sequence (DNA): TGCGCCAGCAGCCAAGACTACAGGGCCATGAACACTGAAGCTTTCTTT. It yields the protein CASSQDYRAMNTEAFF.

By sample share, this clone is medium-sized. This chain uses TRBV4-3 with TRBJ1-4; 9 bases map to TRBD1. Germline V gives CDR1 LGHNA, CDR2 YSLEER. The CDR3 loop spans 15 amino acids. After removal of 0 bases from V and 7 bases from J, the junction contained 3 bases not matched to a gene. The CDR3 DNA is TGCGCCAGCAGCCAAGATGGGACAGGGAGTGAAAAACTGTTTTTT. Protein product: CASSQDGTGSEKLFF.

This chain connects TRBV7-9 to TRBJ2-5; 7 bases line up with TRBD1. The V gene end was trimmed by 5 bases and the J gene end by 1 base; junction bases not matched to a gene: 4. Germline V gives CDR1 SEHNR, CDR2 FQNEAQ (reference sequence). This CDR3 is 14 amino acids long. Written as DNA, the CDR3 is TGTGCCAGCAGCCAAGGGGGCCTCCAAGAGACCCAGTACTTC. Its translation is CASSQGGLQETQYF.